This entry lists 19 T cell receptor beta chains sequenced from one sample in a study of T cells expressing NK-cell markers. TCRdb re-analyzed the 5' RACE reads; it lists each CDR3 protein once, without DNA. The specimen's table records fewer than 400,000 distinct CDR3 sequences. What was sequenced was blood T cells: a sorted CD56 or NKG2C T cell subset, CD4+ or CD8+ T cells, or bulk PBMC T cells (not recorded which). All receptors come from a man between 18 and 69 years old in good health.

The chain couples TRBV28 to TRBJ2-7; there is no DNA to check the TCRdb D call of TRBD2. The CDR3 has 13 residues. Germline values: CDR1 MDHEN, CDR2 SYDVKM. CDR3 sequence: CANRRGMVYEQYF.

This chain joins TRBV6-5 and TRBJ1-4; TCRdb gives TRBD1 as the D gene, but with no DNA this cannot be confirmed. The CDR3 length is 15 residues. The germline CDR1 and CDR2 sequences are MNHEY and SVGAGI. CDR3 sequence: CASSYSGTGKEKLFF.

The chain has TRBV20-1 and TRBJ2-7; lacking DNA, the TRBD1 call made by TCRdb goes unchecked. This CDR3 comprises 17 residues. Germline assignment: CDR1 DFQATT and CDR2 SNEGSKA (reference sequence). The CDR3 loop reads CSARELAGQRISYEQYF.

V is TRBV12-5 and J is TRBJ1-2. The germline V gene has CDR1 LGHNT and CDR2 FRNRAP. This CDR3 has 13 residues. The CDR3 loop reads CASGLGTNYGYTF.

CDR3 amino acids: CASSPNRGRETQYF. The V and J genes are TRBV12-3 or TRBV12-4 and TRBJ2-5; TCRdb reports TRBD1, a call that lacks DNA to check it against. This CDR3 comprises 14 residues.

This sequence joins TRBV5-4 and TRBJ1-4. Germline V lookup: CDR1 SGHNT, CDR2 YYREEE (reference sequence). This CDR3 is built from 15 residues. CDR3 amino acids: CASSLRPGINEKLFF.

The CDR3 reads CASSSRAGLHTDTQYF. V gene TRBV27 combines with J gene TRBJ2-3; with no DNA, the TCRdb D assignment of TRBD2 cannot be verified. Germline CDR1 reads MNHEY; CDR2 reads SMNVEV (reference sequence). This CDR3 comprises 16 residues.

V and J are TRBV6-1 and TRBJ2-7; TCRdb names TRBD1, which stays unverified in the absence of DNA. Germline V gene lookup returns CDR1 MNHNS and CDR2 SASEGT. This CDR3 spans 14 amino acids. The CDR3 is CASKDDRAAYEQYF.

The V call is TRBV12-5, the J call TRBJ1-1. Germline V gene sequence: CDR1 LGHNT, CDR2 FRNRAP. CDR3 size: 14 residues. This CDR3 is CASGSTYSDTEAFF.

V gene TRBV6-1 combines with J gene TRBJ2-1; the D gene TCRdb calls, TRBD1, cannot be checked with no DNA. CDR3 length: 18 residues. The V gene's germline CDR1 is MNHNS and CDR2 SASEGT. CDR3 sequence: CASSDARNRGRKGNEQFF.

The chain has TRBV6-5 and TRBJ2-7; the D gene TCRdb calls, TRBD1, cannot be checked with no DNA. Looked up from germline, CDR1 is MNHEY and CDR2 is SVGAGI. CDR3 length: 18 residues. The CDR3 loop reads CASSTLLYTGVSSYEQYF.

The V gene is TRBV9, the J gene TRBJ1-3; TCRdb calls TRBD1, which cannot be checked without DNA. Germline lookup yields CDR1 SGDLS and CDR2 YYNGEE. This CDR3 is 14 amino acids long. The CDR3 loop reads CASSLSPNGNTIYF.

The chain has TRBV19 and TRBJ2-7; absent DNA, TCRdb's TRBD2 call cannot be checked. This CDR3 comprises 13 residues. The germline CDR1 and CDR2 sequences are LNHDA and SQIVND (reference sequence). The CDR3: CASSIRGFYEQYF.

The CDR3 spells CAISASVGLRQYF. J is TRBJ2-7 and V is TRBV10-3. The germline V gene encodes CDR1 ENHRY and CDR2 SYGVKD. The CDR3 consists of 13 residues.

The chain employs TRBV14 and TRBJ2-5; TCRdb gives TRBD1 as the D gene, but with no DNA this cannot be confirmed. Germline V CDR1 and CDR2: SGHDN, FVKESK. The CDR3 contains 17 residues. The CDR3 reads CASSQESVGGRRETQYF.

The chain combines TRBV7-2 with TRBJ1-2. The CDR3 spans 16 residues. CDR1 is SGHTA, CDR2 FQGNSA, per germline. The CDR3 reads CASSFSRIRGNYGYTF.

CDR3 sequence reads: CSAGRPTGTQYF. The chain recombines TRBV20-1 with TRBJ2-5; the D gene TCRdb calls, TRBD1, cannot be checked with no DNA. CDR3 length: 12 residues. Germline V gene lookup returns CDR1 DFQATT and CDR2 SNEGSKA (reference sequence).

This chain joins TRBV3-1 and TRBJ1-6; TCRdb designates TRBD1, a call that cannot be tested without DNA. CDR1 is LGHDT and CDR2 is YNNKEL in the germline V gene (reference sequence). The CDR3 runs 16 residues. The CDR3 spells CASSQDRGGFGSPLHF.

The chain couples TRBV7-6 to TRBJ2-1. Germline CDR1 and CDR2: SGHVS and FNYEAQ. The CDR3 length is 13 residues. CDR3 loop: CASSLNSYNEQFF. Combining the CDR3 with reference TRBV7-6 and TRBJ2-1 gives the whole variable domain GAGVSQSPRYKVTKRGQDVALRCDPISGHVSLYWYRQALGQGPEFLTYFNYEAQQDKSGLPNDRFSAERPEGSISTLTIQRTEQRDSAMYRCASSLNSYNEQFFGPGTRLTVL.